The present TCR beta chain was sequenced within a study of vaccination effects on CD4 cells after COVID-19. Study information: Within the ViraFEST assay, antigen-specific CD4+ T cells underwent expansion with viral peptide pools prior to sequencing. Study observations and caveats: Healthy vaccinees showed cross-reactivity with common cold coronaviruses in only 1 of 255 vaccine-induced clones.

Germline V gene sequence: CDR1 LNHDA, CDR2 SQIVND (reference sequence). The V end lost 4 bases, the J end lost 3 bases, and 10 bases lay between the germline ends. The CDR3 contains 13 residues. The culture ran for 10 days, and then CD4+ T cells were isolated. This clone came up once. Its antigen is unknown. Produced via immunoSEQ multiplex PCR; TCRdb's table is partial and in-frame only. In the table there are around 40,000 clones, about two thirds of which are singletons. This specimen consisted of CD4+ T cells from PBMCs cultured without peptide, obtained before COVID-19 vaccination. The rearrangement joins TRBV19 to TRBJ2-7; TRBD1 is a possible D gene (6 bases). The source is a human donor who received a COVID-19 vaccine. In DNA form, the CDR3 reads TGTGCCAGTAGTACAACAGGGAGCTACGAGCAGTACTTC. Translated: CASSTTGSYEQYF.